The 5 T cell receptor beta chains in this list originate from one sample, sequenced in a study of beta chain features in type 1 diabetes. Reverse transcription of all isolated RNA meant that expressed TCRB transcripts were sequenced. Clones were sequenced by immunoSEQ multiplex PCR, and TCRdb holds only the in-frame ones, with some missing. The data show 450,000 to 550,000 clones, approximately 30% seen once. Sample: naive CD4+ T cells from blood. The source is a man aged 18 to 30 in good health.

The V gene is TRBV25-1, the J gene TRBJ2-7; TRBD1 aligns across 7 bases. CDR3 length equals 16 residues. Germline V gene lookup returns CDR1 MGHDK and CDR2 SYGVNS. J lost 5 bases, V lost 1 base, and 11 bases had no gene match. CDR3 residues: CASSEWVGQETNEQYF. The CDR3 nucleotides are TGTGCCAGCAGTGAATGGGTAGGACAGGAGACCAACGAGCAGTACTTC.

The chain employs TRBV7-6 and TRBJ2-1; D not resolved. The CDR3 totals 15 residues. V lost 3 bases and J lost 6, with 15 bases in between. Germline V gene lookup returns CDR1 SGHVS and CDR2 FNYEAQ. CDR3 in amino acids: CASSFLAGVGNEQFF. Here the CDR3 DNA reads TGTGCCAGCAGCTTTTTGGCAGGTGTAGGCAATGAGCAGTTCTTC.

The chain couples TRBV5-1 to TRBJ2-5, with D possibly TRBD1 on 6 matching bases. Germline lookup yields CDR1 SGHRS and CDR2 YFSETQ. The CDR3 spans 13 residues. Trimming stripped 4 bases from V and 5 bases from J, with 12 bases between. CDR3 in DNA: TGCGCCAGCAGCCAAGACAGGAGGGAGACCCAGTACTTC. Translating gives CASSQDRRETQYF.

About this clone: Other DNA variants within this sample encode the same CDR3. The chain couples TRBV28 to TRBJ2-3, with D possibly being TRBD2 (5 bases). Trimming pared 3 bases from V and 3 bases from J, leaving 7 bases between. The CDR3 consists of 13 residues. The germline V gene has CDR1 MDHEN and CDR2 SYDVKM. The CDR3 nucleotides are TGTGCCAGCAGTTTGTCGGGGACAGATACGCAGTATTTT. This codes for CASSLSGTDTQYF.

Notes on this clone: At the DNA level, this CDR3 is encoded by other sequences in the same sample as well. The chain employs TRBV25-1 and TRBJ1-1; D is unresolved. The V end was cut by 3 bases, the J end by 4 bases, with 6 bases between. The V gene's germline CDR1 is MGHDK and CDR2 SYGVNS. The CDR3 has 12 amino acids. The CDR3 DNA follows: TGTGCCAGCAGTGATCGGGGCACTGAAGCTTTCTTT. As protein: CASSDRGTEAFF.